These 29 T cell receptor beta chains came from one sample sequenced in a study of blood T cell repertoires in COVID-19 (dated by TCRdb to 2018 to 2020). The library relied on the immunoSEQ multiplex PCR assay. The table was pulled from immuneACCESS by TCRdb, which kept in-frame rearrangements only. Such tables lose some clones; where checked, under half of the loss comes from unresolved V genes, and the rest has no known cause. This sample comprises 140,000 or so clones, roughly 84% of them detected only once. Clones ranked in the top ten supply around 7.8% of the sample. The sequenced sample was peripheral blood. The receptors here all came from a human donor in a cohort sampled during active COVID-19.

The CDR3 DNA reads TGTGCCACCATGACTAGCGGGGGAACGAACACCGGGGAGCTGTTTTTT. Translation gives CATMTSGGTNTGELFF. This chain uses TRBV10-3 with TRBJ2-2; 12 bases agree with TRBD2. Germline V CDR1 and CDR2: ENHRY, SYGVKD. This CDR3 spans 16 amino acids. Unmatched junction bases numbered 6, after V lost 10 bases and J lost 0 bases.

The chain links TRBV5-4 to TRBJ2-3; TRBD2 matches 11 bases. CDR1 and CDR2 from the germline V gene are SGHNT and YYREEE (reference sequence). V trimming: 0 bases; J trimming: 4 bases; junction bases outside the gene matches: 7. The CDR3 sequence is 17 residues long. DNA for the CDR3: TGTGCCAGCAGCTTGGAAGCTAGCGGGGGGAGGTCAGATACGCAGTATTTT. This encodes CASSLEASGGRSDTQYF. Filled out from reference TRBV5-4 and TRBJ2-3, the complete variable domain reads ETGVTQSPTHLIKTRGQQVTLRCSSQSGHNTVSWYQQALGQGPQFIFQYYREEENGRGNFPPRFSGLQFPNYSSELNVNALELDDSALYLCASSLEASGGRSDTQYFGPGTRLTVL.

CDR3 DNA: TGCGCCAGCAGTGAGCGCCCTGGACAGAGGGAACAGACCCAGTACTTC. This translates into CASSERPGQREQTQYF. The rearrangement uses TRBV10-1 and TRBJ2-5, with D possibly TRBD1 on 6 matching bases. This CDR3 contains 16 residues. V was trimmed by 2 bases and J by 6 bases, leaving 19 bases between them. The germline V gene encodes CDR1 WNHNN and CDR2 SYGVQD (reference sequence).

This clone came up a few times. This rearrangement joins TRBV3-1 (or the pseudogene TRBV3-2) to TRBJ1-6; unclear D gene. This CDR3 has 13 residues. The V gene's germline CDR1 is LGHDT and CDR2 YNNKEL (reference sequence). V gave up 4 bases and J gave up 11 bases, with 12 bases separating them. CDR3: CASSLQRGAPLHF. The CDR3 DNA reads TGTGCCAGCAGCCTCCAACGAGGTGCACCCCTCCACTTT.

This clone turned up a few times. The V call is TRBV5-4, the J call TRBJ2-2, with 8 bases that match TRBD1. The CDR3 has 17 residues. The V gene's germline CDR1 is SGHNT and CDR2 YYREEE (reference sequence). V was clipped by 1 base and J by 6 bases; unmatched bases: 11. The DNA for the CDR3 is TGTGCCAGCAGCTTGCCAGGGGGCCTAATAGAGGCCGGGGAGCTGTTTTTT. Protein sequence: CASSLPGGLIEAGELFF.

The chain links TRBV5-1 to TRBJ1-1; D is undetermined. V lost 9 bases to trimming and J lost 1 base, with 16 bases between them. Germline CDR1 is SGHRS and CDR2 is YFSETQ. The CDR3 is 14 residues long. CDR3 nucleotide sequence: TGCGCCACCAAAGAAACAACAGCGAACACTGAAGCTTTCTTT. This encodes CATKETTANTEAFF.

The chain couples TRBV6-5 to TRBJ2-2; tentative D call: TRBD2 (5 bases). V lost 5 bases, J lost 4 bases, and 11 bases lay in between. CDR3 size: 14 residues. Germline V gene data show CDR1 as MNHEY and CDR2 as SVGAGI. In DNA, the CDR3 is TGTGCCAGCAGTCCACGGGCGGGCACCGGGGAGCTGTTTTTT. Amino acids: CASSPRAGTGELFF.

J is TRBJ1-1 and V is TRBV2; no reliable D call. Germline CDR1 and CDR2: SNHLY and FYNNEI. Trimming removed 4 bases from V and 2 bases from J, with 11 bases in between. The CDR3 loop spans 14 amino acids. This chain's CDR3 is CASSGRRVNTEAFF. CDR3 sequence (DNA): TGTGCCAGCAGTGGGAGGAGGGTAAACACTGAAGCTTTCTTT.

This chain connects TRBV7-6 to TRBJ2-7; possible D gene TRBD1, 6 bases. Germline V gene data show CDR1 as SGHVS and CDR2 as FNYEAQ. V gave up 1 base and J gave up 1 base, with 14 bases separating them. CDR3 size: 16 residues. CDR3 sequence (DNA): TGTGCCAGCAGCTTAGTCGTGACAGGCAAGTCCTACGAGCAGTACTTC. Translating gives CASSLVVTGKSYEQYF.

The chain recombines TRBV5-5 with TRBJ1-1; 9 nucleotides match TRBD1. The CDR3 has 14 amino acids. Trimming cost V 6 bases and J 1 base; bases outside gene matches: 4. Germline V CDR1 and CDR2: SGHKS, YYEKEE (reference sequence). The CDR3 loop reads CASKLDRGNTEAFF. The DNA for the CDR3 is TGTGCCAGCAAGCTGGACAGGGGGAACACTGAAGCTTTCTTT.

This clone was detected only once. The V call is TRBV28, the J call TRBJ1-1; D unresolved. CDR1 and CDR2 from the germline V gene are MDHEN and SYDVKM. The CDR3 is 15 residues long. The V end was cut by 6 bases, the J end by 7 bases, with 21 bases between. The CDR3 loop reads CASSPPSRGLGEAFF. CDR3 coding DNA: TGTGCCAGCAGCCCACCTTCTCGAGGGCTTGGTGAAGCTTTCTTT.

In its sample, this clone was seen a few times. The CDR3 DNA reads TGCGCCAGCAGCCAGCCGGGACAGGGCTACAATGAGCAGTTCTTC. Translation gives CASSQPGQGYNEQFF. The chain employs TRBV5-1 and TRBJ2-1; 9 bases fit TRBD1. The CDR3 has 15 residues. J was trimmed by 3 bases and V by 4 bases; bases with no gene match: 5. Germline-derived CDR1 and CDR2 are SGHRS and YFSETQ.

The chain recombines TRBV3-1 (or the pseudogene TRBV3-2) with TRBJ1-5; 7 nucleotides line up with TRBD1. V lost 1 base, J lost 3 bases, and 6 bases stayed unmatched. This CDR3 is 16 amino acids long. Per the germline V gene, CDR1 is LGHDT and CDR2 is YNNKEL (reference sequence). The CDR3 nucleotides read TGTGCCAGCAGCCAAGGTACAGGGGTATTCAATCAGCCCCAGCATTTT. Its translation is CASSQGTGVFNQPQHF.

The V gene is TRBV5-1, the J gene TRBJ1-1; D gene ambiguous. CDR1 and CDR2 from the germline V gene are SGHRS and YFSETQ. This CDR3 region has 15 residues. V was cut by 4 bases and J by 5 bases, with 18 bases left in between. CDR3 sequence reads: CASSPGGFLGTEAFF. The CDR3 DNA is TGCGCCAGCAGCCCGGGAGGCTTCCTGGGTACTGAAGCTTTCTTT.

The chain employs TRBV19 and TRBJ2-3, with 9 bases matching TRBD1. Per the germline V gene, CDR1 is LNHDA and CDR2 is SQIVND (reference sequence). The CDR3 spans 14 residues. The ends lost 3 bases at V and 3 bases at J; junction bases unmatched: 1. CDR3 nucleotide sequence: TGTGCCAGTAGTATGGACAGGGGTACAGATACGCAGTATTTT. This gives the protein CASSMDRGTDTQYF.

The CDR3: CASSVRQGAGQPQHF. CDR3 nucleotide sequence: TGTGCCAGCAGCGTCAGACAGGGGGCTGGTCAGCCCCAGCATTTT. The V gene is TRBV5-6, the J gene TRBJ1-5; 10 positions agree with TRBD1. The germline V gene encodes CDR1 SGHDT and CDR2 YYEEEE. The CDR3 is 15 amino acids. The J segment lost 6 bases and the V segment lost 4 bases, leaving 7 bases of the junction unmatched.

This chain joins TRBV5-4 and TRBJ2-2; 15 positions agree with TRBD2. Trimming took 4 bases from V and 7 from J; bases not matched to a gene: 8. The CDR3 runs to 17 residues. CDR1 is SGHNT and CDR2 is YYREEE in the germline V gene (reference sequence). The CDR3: CASSPGLAGGPDGELFF. For the CDR3, the DNA is TGTGCCAGCAGCCCAGGACTAGCGGGGGGGCCTGACGGGGAGCTGTTTTTT. The complete variable domain, with remaining parts taken from reference TRBV5-4 and TRBJ2-2, reads ETGVTQSPTHLIKTRGQQVTLRCSSQSGHNTVSWYQQALGQGPQFIFQYYREEENGRGNFPPRFSGLQFPNYSSELNVNALELDDSALYLCASSPGLAGGPDGELFFGEGSRLTVL.

The J gene is TRBJ2-6, the V gene TRBV19; D ambiguous. This CDR3 spans 14 amino acids. Trimming removed 5 bases at V and 1 base at J, with 6 bases between. Per germline, CDR1 LNHDA and CDR2 SQIVND (reference sequence). CDR3 in amino acids: CASSVTSGANVLTF. CDR3 nucleotide sequence: TGTGCCAGTAGTGTGACATCTGGGGCCAACGTCCTGACTTTC.

This sequence joins TRBV24-1 and TRBJ1-4; possibly TRBD1 for D (6 bases). V was pared by 8 bases and J by 2 bases, with 20 bases between. The V gene's germline CDR1 is KGHDR and CDR2 SFDVKD. There are 17 residues in the CDR3. CDR3 residues: CATKVDRIFGTNEKLFF. The CDR3 DNA reads as TGTGCCACCAAGGTCGACAGGATCTTTGGTACTAATGAAAAACTGTTTTTT.

V is TRBV5-1 and J is TRBJ1-5; TRBD1 agrees at 9 bases. Germline lookup yields CDR1 SGHRS and CDR2 YFSETQ. The CDR3 length is 16 residues. After removal of 2 bases from V and 4 bases from J, the junction contained 7 bases not matched to a gene. The CDR3 region is CASSFFPGQGNQPQHF. The DNA for the CDR3 is TGCGCCAGCAGCTTTTTCCCGGGACAGGGTAATCAGCCCCAGCATTTT.

The V and J genes are TRBV6-6 and TRBJ2-7; D is unclear. CDR1 is MNHNY, CDR2 SVGAGI, per germline (reference sequence). Trimming took 2 bases from V and 2 from J, leaving 10 bases between them. This CDR3 is built from 14 residues. The DNA of the CDR3 is TGTGCCAGCAGTTACAACAACAGCCCCTACGAGCAGTACTTC. This gives the protein CASSYNNSPYEQYF.

This clone came up many times. V gene TRBV19 combines with J gene TRBJ2-2; a weak D match, TRBD1 (5 bases). V was cut by 3 bases and J by 6 bases, with 14 bases left in between. The germline CDR1 and CDR2 sequences are LNHDA and SQIVND (reference sequence). This CDR3 is built from 15 residues. This CDR3 is CASSILSGSPGELFF. For the CDR3, the DNA is TGTGCCAGTAGTATTTTGTCAGGGTCTCCCGGGGAGCTGTTTTTT.

V and J are TRBV28 and TRBJ2-5; D gene unclear. This CDR3 region has 12 residues. With 6 bases removed from V and 5 bases from J, the gap between germline ends came to 10 bases. CDR1 and CDR2 (germline): MDHEN, SYDVKM. The CDR3 loop reads CASSPPRETQYF. CDR3 DNA: TGTGCCAGCAGCCCACCCCGGGAGACCCAGTACTTC.

The rearrangement joins TRBV27 to TRBJ2-7, with D possibly matching TRBD1 (6 bases). V lost 7 bases and J lost 4, with 20 bases in between. The length of the CDR3 is 15 residues. CDR1 and CDR2 from the germline V gene are MNHEY and SMNVEV (reference sequence). This CDR3 is CASTHRAQGGYEQYF. The CDR3 bases are TGTGCCAGCACTCACAGGGCTCAGGGTGGGTACGAGCAGTACTTC.

For the CDR3, the DNA is TGTGCCAGCAGCCCAAGACAGGAATTGGCCCAGTACTTC. Translating it yields CASSPRQELAQYF. The chain couples TRBV6-5 to TRBJ2-7; TRBD1 might be the D (6 bases). The CDR3 loop spans 13 amino acids. Germline values: CDR1 MNHEY, CDR2 SVGAGI. The V end was cut by 6 bases, the J end by 10 bases, with 19 bases between.

This clone came up once. The chain employs TRBV4-1 and TRBJ1-1; D is possibly TRBD1 (6 bases). Germline V lookup: CDR1 MGHRA, CDR2 YSYEKL. The germline V and J ends were trimmed by 0 bases and 7 bases, with 15 bases remaining between them. There are 15 residues in the CDR3. CDR3 DNA: TGCGCCAGCAGCCAAGATCGAGGGACAAAGGGTGAAGCTTTCTTT. The encoded protein is CASSQDRGTKGEAFF.

The chain links TRBV4-2 to TRBJ2-6; D is unresolved. The ends were cut back, 2 bases at V and 4 bases at J, with 6 bases in the middle. From germline, CDR1 is LGHNA and CDR2 YNFKEQ. The CDR3 has 14 amino acids. The CDR3 DNA sequence: TGTGCCAGCAGCCAAATCTACGGGGCCAACGTCCTGACTTTC. Its translation: CASSQIYGANVLTF.

The rearrangement links TRBV6-6 to TRBJ2-3; 7 nucleotides agree with TRBD2. With 11 bases clipped from V and 4 bases from J, the junction kept 9 bases outside the gene matches. This CDR3 has 13 residues. Germline V gene lookup returns CDR1 MNHNY and CDR2 SVGAGI (reference sequence). CDR3 protein: CAVLKRDPDTQYF. CDR3 sequence (DNA): TGTGCCGTCCTCAAGCGGGACCCAGATACGCAGTATTTT.

In its sample, this clone was seen a few times. The CDR3 DNA follows: TGTGCCAGCAGTGAACGGGTAGGGGTGGAAACTAATGAAAAACTGTTTTTT. Translating it yields CASSERVGVETNEKLFF. This chain uses TRBV6-1 with TRBJ1-4, with D tentatively TRBD1 (5 bases). CDR1 MNHNS and CDR2 SASEGT come from the germline V gene. This CDR3 is built from 17 residues. V gave up 2 bases and J gave up 1 base, with 14 bases separating them.